A selection of T cell receptor beta chains follows, all from one sample in a study of shared clonotypes between healthy human individuals. TCRdb's table, derived via immunoSEQ multiplex PCR, lists solely in-frame clones and lacks some. The sample consists of hundreds of thousands of clones, 97% of them appearing once. The sample was naive CD4+ T cells sorted from blood. These TCRs come from a woman aged 30 to 39 in good health. Both conserved end residues are part of each CDR3. D genes are given only for firm matches. Clone size appears in some rows only: once, few, many, or a class for an expanded clone.

v_gene	d_gene	abundance	j_gene	CDR3nt	CDR3aa
TRBV2	TRBD2	NA	TRBJ2-3	TGTGCCAGCAGTGGGCGGATAGCGGGAGGGCCCTCTGCAGATACGCAGTATTTT	CASSGRIAGGPSADTQYF
TRBV28	NA	NA	TRBJ1-4	TGTGCCAGCAGTTCCAGGGGAAGGGATGTTGAAAAACTGTTTTTT	CASSSRGRDVEKLFF
TRBV5-1	TRBD1	NA	TRBJ2-7	TGCGCCAGCAGCCTGACCGGGACAGCCTACGAGCAGTACTTC	CASSLTGTAYEQYF
TRBV29-1	TRBD2	NA	TRBJ2-7	TGCAGCGTTCGAGGACTAGCGGGAGGTACCTACGAGCAGTACTTC	CSVRGLAGGTYEQYF
TRBV6-4	NA	NA	TRBJ2-5	TGTGCCAGCCTGGATAGGAGCGAGGAAGAGACCCAGTACTTC	CASLDRSEEETQYF
TRBV4-1	TRBD1	NA	TRBJ1-4	TGCGCCAGCAGCCAAGATCTCACCGTTGCAGGGGGTAATGAAAAACTGTTTTTT	CASSQDLTVAGGNEKLFF
TRBV9	NA	NA	TRBJ2-2	TGTGCCAGCAGCGTCCCGCGGGGCTCCGCGAACACCGGGGAGCTGTTTTTT	CASSVPRGSANTGELFF
TRBV7-9	TRBD1	NA	TRBJ2-1	TGTGCCAGCAGCCCCCAGGGGGAGTCCTACAATGAGCAGTTCTTC	CASSPQGESYNEQFF
TRBV2	TRBD2	once	TRBJ2-3	TGTGCCAGCAGCGTTGGACTAGCCAAAGGCACAGATACGCAGTATTTT	CASSVGLAKGTDTQYF
TRBV7-2	TRBD2	NA	TRBJ2-7	TGTGCCAGCCGACGTCGTACCGGGACTAGAACCTACGAGCAGTACTTC	CASRRRTGTRTYEQYF
TRBV18	NA	NA	TRBJ2-5	TGTGCCAGCTCAGACAAGACTACCCCAGAGACCCAGTACTTC	CASSDKTTPETQYF
TRBV6-5	NA	NA	TRBJ2-7	TGTGCCAGCAGTATGACTAGGGCCTACGAGCAGTACTTC	CASSMTRAYEQYF
TRBV28	TRBD2	NA	TRBJ2-2	TGTGCCAGCACCACCCTAGGGACGAGAGCGGGAGAAGGTAACACCGGGGAGCTGTTTTTT	CASTTLGTRAGEGNTGELFF
TRBV4-1	TRBD1	NA	TRBJ1-1	TGCGCCAGCAGCCAAGATCGGGACAGCTATATGAACACTGAAGCTTTCTTT	CASSQDRDSYMNTEAFF
TRBV15	NA	NA	TRBJ2-1	TGTGCCACCAGCAGAGATGAGGGAGACCGCAGACAGTTCTTC	CATSRDEGDRRQFF
TRBV9	NA	NA	TRBJ2-7	TGTGCCAGCAGCCCCCGGGACGGACCTCCCCACGAGCAGTACTTC	CASSPRDGPPHEQYF
TRBV27	NA	NA	TRBJ2-1	TGTGCCAGCAGTTACCCCCGCGGCAGCCCTATCCCGGTACCATACAATGAGCAGTTCTTC	CASSYPRGSPIPVPYNEQFF
TRBV5-1	NA	NA	TRBJ2-1	TGCGCCAGCAGCTTGCAAAGCAATGAGCAGTTCTTC	CASSLQSNEQFF
TRBV5-1	NA	NA	TRBJ2-7	TGCGCCAGCAGCTTGGACCTCAACAGGGATGATGACGAGCAGTACTTC	CASSLDLNRDDDEQYF
TRBV30	TRBD2	NA	TRBJ2-3	TGTGCCTGGAGAGTTAGCGGGGCCACAGATACGCAGTATTTT	CAWRVSGATDTQYF
TRBV28	TRBD1	NA	TRBJ1-5	TGTGCCAGCAGTCCCTACCTCGACAGGGGTCAGCCCCAGCATTTT	CASSPYLDRGQPQHF
TRBV18	TRBD1	NA	TRBJ1-5	TGTGCCAGCTCACCGGGACAGGGCAATCAGCCCCAGCATTTT	CASSPGQGNQPQHF
TRBV5-8	NA	NA	TRBJ2-5	TGTGCCAGCAGCTTACAGACGGGGAGGGAGACCCAGTACTTC	CASSLQTGRETQYF
TRBV5-1	NA	once	TRBJ2-7	TGCGCCAGCAGAGAGGGCTCCTACGAGCAGTACTTC	CASREGSYEQYF
TRBV5-1	TRBD1	NA	TRBJ1-6	TGCGCCAGCAGCTTAATTGACAGGGATAATTCACCCCTCCACTTT	CASSLIDRDNSPLHF
TRBV11-2	NA	NA	TRBJ1-4	TGTGCCAGCAGCCCACGTCCCGCGGATGAAAAACTGTTTTTT	CASSPRPADEKLFF
TRBV6-5	NA	NA	TRBJ2-7	TGTGCCAGCAGACGCGGGGAAGCTTACGAGCAGTACTTC	CASRRGEAYEQYF
TRBV5-1	NA	NA	TRBJ1-2	TGCGCCAGCAGCTTGGGACTTGGCTACACCTTC	CASSLGLGYTF
TRBV2	NA	NA	TRBJ1-5	TGTGCCAGCAGTGGTGCAAGTTTCAATCAGCCCCAGCATTTT	CASSGASFNQPQHF
TRBV19	NA	NA	TRBJ1-3	TGTGCCAGCCGCCTCGTATATGCTGGAAACACCATATATTTT	CASRLVYAGNTIYF
TRBV12-5	NA	once	TRBJ2-7	TGTGCTAGTGGTTTCGACAGTACCTACGAGCAGTACTTC	CASGFDSTYEQYF
TRBV10-3	NA	NA	TRBJ2-5	TGTGCCACCAGGCGGCCTACCCAAGAGACCCAGTACTTC	CATRRPTQETQYF
TRBV6-1	NA	NA	TRBJ2-2	TGTGCCAGCAGTGCCCGGCGAGCGGGTTTTGCCGGGGAGCTGTTTTTT	CASSARRAGFAGELFF
TRBV28	TRBD2	once	TRBJ2-3	TGTGCCAGCAGTTTATTGGGGCTAGCGGGAACCACAGATACGCAGTATTTT	CASSLLGLAGTTDTQYF
TRBV19	NA	NA	TRBJ2-3	TGTGCCAGCCGGTTTGCGGCTAGCACAGATACGCAGTATTTT	CASRFAASTDTQYF
TRBV5-1	NA	once	TRBJ2-7	TGCGCCAGCAGCTTTAACACAGCACCTTCCTACGAGCAGTACTTC	CASSFNTAPSYEQYF
TRBV28	TRBD2	NA	TRBJ2-6	TGTGCCAGCCACTCGGCTAGCGGGAGTTCCGGGGCCAACGTCCTGACTTTC	CASHSASGSSGANVLTF